This T cell receptor (beta chain) was sequenced in a study of shared clonotypes between healthy human individuals. The study's findings and limits: Incompleteness in sorted-subset sequencing, despite large depth, was shown by rarefaction.

The repertoire was sequenced with immunoSEQ multiplex PCR; TCRdb's copy has only in-frame clones and lacks some. The profile shows around 1.1 million clones, 70% to 85% of them singletons. The V segment lost 2 bases and the J segment 3 bases; nucleotides outside the gene matches: 5. Per germline, CDR1 SGHTA and CDR2 FQGTGA. The CDR3 runs 15 residues. Of note for this clone: Its antigen remains unidentified.

CD4+ cells were split into CD45RA+ naive and CD45RA-negative memory subsets. V usage is TRBV7-3 and J usage is TRBJ2-7; 9 bases align to TRBD1. This receptor was identified in a man between 18 and 29 years old in good health. Some clones in this sample may be carry-over from other donors' samples. What was sequenced was memory CD4+ T cells from PBMCs. The subset: CD45RA-negative fraction. The CDR3 loop is CASSLSGTGNYEQYF. Here the CDR3 DNA reads TGTGCCAGCAGCTTATCAGGGACAGGGAACTACGAGCAGTACTTC. The whole variable domain, remainder taken from reference TRBV7-3 and TRBJ2-7, is GAGVSQTPSNKVTEKGKYVELRCDPISGHTALYWYRQSLGQGPEFLIYFQGTGAADDSGLPNDRFFAVRPEGSVSTLKIQRTERGDSAVYLCASSLSGTGNYEQYFGPGTRLTVT.